This is a list of T cell receptor beta chains from one sample in a study of cytomegalovirus exposure and HLA in healthy donors. Repertoires were generated with immunoSEQ multiplex PCR, while TCRdb's copy carries only in-frame clones and drops some. This repertoire shows about 120,000 clones, 66% found once; its top ten account for 1.5%. Sequencing input: PBMCs. The receptors stem from a man between 18 and 29 years old in good health and CMV-seronegative. Each CDR3 is given with its conserved first and last residue. The D gene is left open where the match is weak. The size of a clone is reported for some rows only, either as once, few or many, or as a class for expanded clones.

V gene	J gene	D gene	clone size	CDR3 DNA	CDR3 protein
TRBV28	TRBJ1-5	-	-	TGTGCCAGCAGTTTTGGATCCCGGCGGGGTCAGCCCCAGCATTTT	CASSFGSRRGQPQHF
TRBV27	TRBJ1-5	-	few	TGTGCCAGCAGTTTAGGGTGGGGGGGGAATCAGCCCCAGCATTTT	CASSLGWGGNQPQHF
TRBV7-8	TRBJ2-1	-	-	TGTGCCAGCAGCTTAATCGTTGTCTACAATGAGCAGTTCTTC	CASSLIVVYNEQFF
TRBV28	TRBJ1-5	-	-	TGTGCCAGCAGTTTATTCCGTGCCCAGAGCAATCAGCCCCAGCATTTT	CASSLFRAQSNQPQHF
TRBV5-6	TRBJ2-2	TRBD1	once	TGTGCCAGCAGCTTACCCCTGAAACAGGGGGATGCCGGGGAGCTGTTTTTT	CASSLPLKQGDAGELFF
TRBV9	TRBJ2-3	-	-	TGTGCCAGCAGCGCCCGACTCCGGACAGATACGCAGTATTTT	CASSARLRTDTQYF
TRBV27	TRBJ2-3	TRBD1	few	TGTGCCAGCAACCTCCGGGACAGGGAAACTGATACGCAGTATTTT	CASNLRDRETDTQYF
TRBV7-9	TRBJ2-7	-	-	TGTGCCAGCAGCTCCACGAACAGGGAGTCCTACGAGCAGTACTTC	CASSSTNRESYEQYF
TRBV4-3	TRBJ2-7	-	-	TGCGCCAGCAGCCGAACGCAGGGCTCCTACGAGCAGTACTTC	CASSRTQGSYEQYF
TRBV4-3	TRBJ2-6	TRBD2	-	TGCGCCAGCAGCCAAGGGACTAGCGGGAGTTCTGGGGCCAACGTCCTGACTTTC	CASSQGTSGSSGANVLTF
TRBV28	TRBJ2-5	-	-	TGTGCCAGCACAGGCGAAACCCTGGGGACCCAGTACTTC	CASTGETLGTQYF
TRBV5-1	TRBJ2-3	TRBD2	-	TGCGCCAGCAGCTTACTTAGCGGGGGGGGAGATACGCAGTATTTT	CASSLLSGGGDTQYF
TRBV19	TRBJ2-2	-	-	TGTGCCAGTAGTATTTTTAGGGGTGGAACCGGGGAGCTGTTTTTT	CASSIFRGGTGELFF
TRBV5-1	TRBJ2-7	TRBD1	-	TGCGCCAGCAGCCGGGGGACAGGGGGGACCTACGAGCAGTACTTC	CASSRGTGGTYEQYF
TRBV6-5	TRBJ2-3	TRBD2	-	TGTGCCAGCCGAGTAGCGGGAGGTGTTAGGGATACGCAGTATTTT	CASRVAGGVRDTQYF
TRBV9	TRBJ2-5	-	-	TGTGCCAGCAGCGTAACCAGCGCCCAAGAGACCCAGTACTTC	CASSVTSAQETQYF
TRBV4-1	TRBJ2-7	-	-	TGCGCCAGCAGCCCCCCGGCCAGGTCCTACGAGCAGTACTTC	CASSPPARSYEQYF
TRBV10-2	TRBJ2-7	-	few	TGCGCCAGCCAGGGCCCCACCAAGCAGTACTTC	CASQGPTKQYF
TRBV28	TRBJ1-5	TRBD1	-	TGTGCCAGCAGTTCGCACAGGGGAGGAAGCAATCAGCCCCAGCATTTT	CASSSHRGGSNQPQHF
TRBV5-1	TRBJ2-2	-	once	TGCGCCAGCACACCTCCCATGCGGGAGAACACCGGGGAGCTGTTTTTT	CASTPPMRENTGELFF
TRBV10-3	TRBJ1-1	-	-	TGTGCCATCAGGGGTTTAGCGGGACACCAGAACACTGAAGCTTTCTTT	CAIRGLAGHQNTEAFF
TRBV7-9	TRBJ2-3	TRBD2	-	TGTGCCAGCAGCCCGACTAGCGGGACACTTAGTACGCAGTATTTT	CASSPTSGTLSTQYF
TRBV4-1	TRBJ2-7	TRBD2	few	TGCGCCAGCAGCCATACGACTAGCGGGAGGTACGAGCAGTACTTC	CASSHTTSGRYEQYF
TRBV9	TRBJ1-2	-	-	TGTGCCAGCAGCGTAGAGTCGGACTATGGCTACACCTTC	CASSVESDYGYTF
TRBV4-1	TRBJ2-1	-	-	TGCGCCAGCAGCCAAGCGACCGGGACTTACAATGAGCAGTTCTTC	CASSQATGTYNEQFF
TRBV7-7	TRBJ2-5	-	-	TGTGCCAGCAGCTCCCGAATGACGCAGGGGGAGACCCAGTACTTC	CASSSRMTQGETQYF
TRBV7-8	TRBJ1-5	-	-	TGTGCCAGCAGCTTATCATCTCCGACAGTTCATCAGCCCCAGCATTTT	CASSLSSPTVHQPQHF
TRBV10-3	TRBJ1-4	TRBD1	few	TGTGCCATCAGTGACACCACAAAACAGGGGGAAAAACTGTTTTTT	CAISDTTKQGEKLFF